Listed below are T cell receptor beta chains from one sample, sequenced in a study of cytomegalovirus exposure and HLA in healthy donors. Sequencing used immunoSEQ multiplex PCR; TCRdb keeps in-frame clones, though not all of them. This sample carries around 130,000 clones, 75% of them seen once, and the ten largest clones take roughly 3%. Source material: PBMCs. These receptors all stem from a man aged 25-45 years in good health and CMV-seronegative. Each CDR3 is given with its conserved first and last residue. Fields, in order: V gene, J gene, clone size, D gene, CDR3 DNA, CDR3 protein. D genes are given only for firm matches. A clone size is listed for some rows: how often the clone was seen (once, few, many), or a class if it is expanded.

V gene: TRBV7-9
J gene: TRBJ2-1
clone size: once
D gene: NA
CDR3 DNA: TGTGCCAGCAGCTTCTCCGCGGAGCAGTTCTTC
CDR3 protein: CASSFSAEQFF

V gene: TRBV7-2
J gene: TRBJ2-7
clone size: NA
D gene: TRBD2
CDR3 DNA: TGTGCCAGCAGCTTAAGTCTAGCGGGGGGCTACGAGCAGTACTTC
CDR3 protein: CASSLSLAGGYEQYF

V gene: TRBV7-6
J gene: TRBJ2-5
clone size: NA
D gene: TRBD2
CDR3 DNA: TGTGCCAGCACCAAGATAGCGGGGGGCCAAGAGACCCAGTACTTC
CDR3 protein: CASTKIAGGQETQYF

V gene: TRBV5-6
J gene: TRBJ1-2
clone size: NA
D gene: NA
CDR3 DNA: TGTGCCAGCAGCTTGGACGGAGCTCCCTATGGCTACACCTTC
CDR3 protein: CASSLDGAPYGYTF

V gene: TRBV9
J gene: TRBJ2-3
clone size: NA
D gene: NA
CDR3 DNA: TGTGCCAGCAGCGTAATATCTAGTGCAGATACGCAGTATTTT
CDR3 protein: CASSVISSADTQYF

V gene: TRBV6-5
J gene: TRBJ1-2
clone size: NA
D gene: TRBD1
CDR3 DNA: TGTGCCAGCAGGGGACAGGGGAACTATGGCTACACCTTC
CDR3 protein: CASRGQGNYGYTF

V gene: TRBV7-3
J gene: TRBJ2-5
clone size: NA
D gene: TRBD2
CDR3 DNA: TGTGCCAGCAGCCCCGGACTAGCGGAAGAGACCCAGTACTTC
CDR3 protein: CASSPGLAEETQYF

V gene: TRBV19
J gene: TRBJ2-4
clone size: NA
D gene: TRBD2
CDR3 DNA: TGTGCCAGTAGTATACCGGGAGGCCAAAAAAACATTCAGTACTTC
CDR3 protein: CASSIPGGQKNIQYF

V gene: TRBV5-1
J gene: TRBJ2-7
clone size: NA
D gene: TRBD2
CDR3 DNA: TGCGCCAGCAGTCGGACTAGCGACCCCTACGAGCAGTACTTC
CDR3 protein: CASSRTSDPYEQYF

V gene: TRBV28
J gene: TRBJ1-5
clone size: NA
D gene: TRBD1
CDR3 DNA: TGTGCCAGCAGACCTGCAGGGGGCTTCCAATATCAGCCCCAGCATTTT
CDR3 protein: CASRPAGGFQYQPQHF

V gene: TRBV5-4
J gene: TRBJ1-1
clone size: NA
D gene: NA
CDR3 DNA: TGTGCCAGCAGTCAATACGCGGCTTCGAACACTGAAGCTTTCTTT
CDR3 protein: CASSQYAASNTEAFF

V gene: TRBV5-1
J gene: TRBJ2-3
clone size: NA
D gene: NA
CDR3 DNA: TGCGCCAGCAGCTTCGACAGTTTTGGCACAGATACGCAGTATTTT
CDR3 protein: CASSFDSFGTDTQYF

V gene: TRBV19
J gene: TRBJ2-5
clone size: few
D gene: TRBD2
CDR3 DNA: TGTGCCAGTCGATTAAGCGGGGGGCTTTTTGAGACCCAGTACTTC
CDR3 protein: CASRLSGGLFETQYF

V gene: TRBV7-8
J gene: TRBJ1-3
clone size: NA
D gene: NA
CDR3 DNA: TGTGCCAGCAGCTTACACCCAGGAGGAAACACCATATATTTT
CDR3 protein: CASSLHPGGNTIYF

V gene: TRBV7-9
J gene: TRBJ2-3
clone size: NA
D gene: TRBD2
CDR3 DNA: TGTGCCAGCAGCTTAGCGGGACTGGGGGGGATGGCAGATACGCAGTATTTT
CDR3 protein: CASSLAGLGGMADTQYF

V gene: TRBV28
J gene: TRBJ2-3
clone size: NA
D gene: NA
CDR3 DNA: TGTGCCACCTATACGCAGTATTTT
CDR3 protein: CATYTQYF

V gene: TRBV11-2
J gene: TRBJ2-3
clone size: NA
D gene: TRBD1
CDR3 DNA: TGTGCCAGCAGCTTAGACAGGGGGCACACAGATACGCAGTATTTT
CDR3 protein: CASSLDRGHTDTQYF

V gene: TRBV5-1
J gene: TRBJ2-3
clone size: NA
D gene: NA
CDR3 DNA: TGCGCCAGCAGCTTGGACCCAGGGGTTGATACGCAGTATTTT
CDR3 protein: CASSLDPGVDTQYF

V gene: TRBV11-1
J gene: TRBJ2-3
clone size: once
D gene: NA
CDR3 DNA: TGTGCCAGCAGCTTCATCCAGGAATACACAGATACGCAGTATTTT
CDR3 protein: CASSFIQEYTDTQYF

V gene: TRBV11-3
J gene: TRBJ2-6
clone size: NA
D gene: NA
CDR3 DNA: TGTGCCAGCAGCTTATCCGGTAATGGGGCCAACGTCCTGACTTTC
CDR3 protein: CASSLSGNGANVLTF

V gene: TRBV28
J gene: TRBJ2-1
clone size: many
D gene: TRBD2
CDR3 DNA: TGTGCCAGCAGGGCTGCCGTACATCGTCGTAGCGGGGGGGCCAATGAGCAGTTCTTC
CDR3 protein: CASRAAVHRRSGGANEQFF

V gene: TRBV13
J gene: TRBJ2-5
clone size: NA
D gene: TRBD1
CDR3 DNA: TGTGCCAGCAGCCATCAGACCAACCGGGACAGGGTTCTTGAGACCCAGTACTTC
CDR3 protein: CASSHQTNRDRVLETQYF

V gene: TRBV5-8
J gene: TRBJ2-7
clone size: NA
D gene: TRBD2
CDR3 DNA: TGTGCCAGCAGCTTGAATGTAGGCGGGAGCTCCTACGAGCAGTACTTC
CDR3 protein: CASSLNVGGSSYEQYF

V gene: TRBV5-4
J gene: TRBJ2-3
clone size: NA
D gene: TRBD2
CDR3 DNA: TGTGCCAGCAGCCTAAGACTAGCGGGAGGGCCAGATACGCAGTATTTT
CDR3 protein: CASSLRLAGGPDTQYF

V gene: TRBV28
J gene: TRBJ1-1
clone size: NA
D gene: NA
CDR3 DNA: TGTGCCAGCAGTTTGACTGTGGGGCTTGAAGCTTTCTTT
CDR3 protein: CASSLTVGLEAFF

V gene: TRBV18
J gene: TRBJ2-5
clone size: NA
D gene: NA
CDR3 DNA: TGTGCCAGCTCACCGACTAGTGGGAACCAAGAGACCCAGTACTTC
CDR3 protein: CASSPTSGNQETQYF

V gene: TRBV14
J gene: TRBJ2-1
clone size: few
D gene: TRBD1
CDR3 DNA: TGTGCCAGCAGCAATTACAGGGGAACAAATGAGCAGTTCTTC
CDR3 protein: CASSNYRGTNEQFF

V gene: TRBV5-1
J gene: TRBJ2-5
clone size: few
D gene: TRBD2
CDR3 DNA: TGCGCCAGCCGAGACCTAGCGGAAGAGACCCAGTACTTC
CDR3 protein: CASRDLAEETQYF

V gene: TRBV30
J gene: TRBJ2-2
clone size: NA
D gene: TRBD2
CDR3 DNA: TGTGCCTGTGACCCGGGACTAGCGGTACGGGAGCTGTTTTTT
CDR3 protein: CACDPGLAVRELFF

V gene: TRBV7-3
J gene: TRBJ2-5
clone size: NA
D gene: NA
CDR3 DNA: TGTGCCAGCAGCCCCGGCCCCAGGGTCGGTTCGGAGACCCAGTACTTC
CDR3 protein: CASSPGPRVGSETQYF

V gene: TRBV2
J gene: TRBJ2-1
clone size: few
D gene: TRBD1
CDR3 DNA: TGTGCCAGCCTGAGACAGGGGTTCTACAATGAGCAGTTCTTC
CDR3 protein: CASLRQGFYNEQFF

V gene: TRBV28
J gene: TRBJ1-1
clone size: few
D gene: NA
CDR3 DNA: TGTGCCAGCAGTTTTTCCTGGGGCCGTGAAGCTTTCTTT
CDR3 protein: CASSFSWGREAFF

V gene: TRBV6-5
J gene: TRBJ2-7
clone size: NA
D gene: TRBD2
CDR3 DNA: TGTGCCAGCAGTTACTCGATAGCGGGGGGGAACTACGAGCAGTACTTC
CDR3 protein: CASSYSIAGGNYEQYF

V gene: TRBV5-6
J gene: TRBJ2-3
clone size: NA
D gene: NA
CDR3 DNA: TGTGCCAGCAGCTTGCAGGGCACAGATACGCAGTATTTT
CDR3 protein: CASSLQGTDTQYF

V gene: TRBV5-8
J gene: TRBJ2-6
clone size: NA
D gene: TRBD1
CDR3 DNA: TGTGCCAGCAGCTCGATGGGACAGTCGTTCTCTGGGGCCAACGTCCTGACTTTC
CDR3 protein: CASSSMGQSFSGANVLTF

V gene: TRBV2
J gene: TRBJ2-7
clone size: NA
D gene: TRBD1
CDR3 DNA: TGTGCCAGCAGTGAGACATTGACAGGGCAATCCTACGAGCAGTACTTC
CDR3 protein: CASSETLTGQSYEQYF